Described below is a single T cell receptor (beta chain) sequence and its context. Germline CDR1 MDHEN, CDR2 SYDVKM. The CDR3 is made up of 16 amino acids. V was cut by 2 bases and J by 3 bases, with 16 bases left in between. The data belong to a study of blood T cell repertoires in COVID-19. Study details: Donors in the United States, Italy and Spain gave samples during acute or convalescent COVID-19. Nucleic acid was either cDNA or gDNA, and it came from T cells, B-cell-depleted T cells, or PBMCs.

Study processing details: Reference gene primers were amplified, and this amplification served to estimate nucleated cell counts. The data were produced by immunoSEQ multiplex PCR, yet TCRdb's version contains in-frame clones alone and is incomplete. V, J and clone size are taken as reported in that table, and D and trimming were inferred from the DNA itself. The sample holds 200,000 to 250,000 clones, approximately 86% seen once. The chain is built from TRBV28 and TRBJ2-5, with D tentatively TRBD1 (5 bases). Sample: peripheral blood. This sequence was found in a human donor in a cohort sampled during active COVID-19. The DNA of the CDR3 is TGTGCCAGCAGTTTAAAGCTCCGGACATTTAAAGAGACCCAGTACTTC. Translated, it gives CASSLKLRTFKETQYF.